The 29 T cell receptor beta chains below were found in one sample sequenced in a study of cytomegalovirus exposure and HLA in healthy donors. PCR involved 60 Vbeta and 13 Jbeta primers. Profiled with immunoSEQ multiplex PCR; TCRdb holds only in-frame clones, not every one. Here the sample spans 100,000 to 150,000 clones, 82% being singletons. The sample was PBMCs. These TCRs come from a male donor in good health and CMV-seropositive.

This sequence joins TRBV6-1 and TRBJ2-3; TRBD2 aligns across 9 bases. The germline CDR1 and CDR2 sequences are MNHNS and SASEGT. V dropped 2 bases and J dropped 0; count of bases not matched to a gene: 0. The CDR3 sequence is 15 residues long. For the CDR3, the DNA is TGTGCCAGCAGTGAACTAGCGGGAAGCACAGATACGCAGTATTTT. It translates to CASSELAGSTDTQYF.

V and J are TRBV6-1 and TRBJ2-1, with 13 bases fitting TRBD2. The germline CDR1 and CDR2 sequences are MNHNS and SASEGT. The CDR3 is made up of 14 amino acids. The J segment lost 6 bases and the V segment lost 4 bases, leaving 0 bases of the junction unmatched. CDR3 nucleotide sequence: TGTGCCAGCAGTGGGACTAGCGGGAGCAATGAGCAGTTCTTC. Translating gives CASSGTSGSNEQFF.

The chain carries TRBV5-6 and TRBJ2-1, with 7 bases aligning to TRBD1. Germline CDR1 and CDR2: SGHDT and YYEEEE. The CDR3 consists of 14 residues. Trimming cost V 1 base and J 5 bases; bases outside gene matches: 3. The CDR3: CASSLRQGNNEQFF. The DNA of the CDR3 is TGTGCCAGCAGCTTGCGACAGGGCAACAATGAGCAGTTCTTC.

This clone was seen a few times. An end of the junction does not agree with germline; a read error may underlie this. CDR3 nucleotides: TGTGCCAGCAGGATCGAGGACAAAGTCGACTTC. Its translation is CASRIEDKVDF. The gene calls are TRBV2 and TRBJ2-4; perhaps TRBD1 as D (5 bases). The CDR3 loop spans 11 amino acids. The germline V gene has CDR1 SNHLY and CDR2 FYNNEI.

The V and J genes are TRBV27 and TRBJ2-7, with D perhaps matching TRBD1 (5 bases). Germline V lookup: CDR1 MNHEY, CDR2 SMNVEV (reference sequence). V was cut by 8 bases and J by 2 bases, with 16 bases left in between. CDR3 length equals 14 residues. The CDR3 region is CASHPLEDTYEQYF. The CDR3 DNA follows: TGTGCCAGCCACCCCCTAGAGGACACCTACGAGCAGTACTTC.

J is TRBJ2-5 and V is TRBV10-3; 7 nucleotides agree with TRBD1. The CDR3 is made up of 14 amino acids. Germline V CDR1 and CDR2: ENHRY, SYGVKD. J was trimmed by 4 bases and V by 5 bases; bases with no gene match: 7. CDR3 region: CAISTTGVGETQYF. CDR3 bases: TGTGCCATCAGTACTACAGGGGTAGGAGAGACCCAGTACTTC.

This sequence joins TRBV19 and TRBJ1-1, with D possibly matching TRBD1 (6 bases). From germline, CDR1 is LNHDA and CDR2 SQIVND (reference sequence). V lost 3 bases to trimming and J lost 1 base, with 12 bases between them. This CDR3 region has 15 residues. The CDR3: CASSMFGQPNTEAFF. The CDR3 coding sequence is TGTGCCAGTAGTATGTTTGGACAGCCGAACACTGAAGCTTTCTTT. The full variable domain, with the rest looked up from reference TRBV19 and TRBJ1-1, is DGGITQSPKYLFRKEGQNVTLSCEQNLNHDAMYWYRQDPGQGLRLIYYSQIVNDFQKGDIAEGYSVSREKKESFPLTVTSAQKNPTAFYLCASSMFGQPNTEAFFGQGTRLTVV.

The chain couples TRBV7-2 to TRBJ2-5; 9 bases match TRBD1. The junction had 3 bases not matched to a gene; V was cut back by 2 bases and J by 5 bases. CDR3 length: 14 amino acids. Germline V lookup: CDR1 SGHTA, CDR2 FQGNSA. The CDR3 coding sequence is TGTGCCAGCAGCTTAACAGGGACAGGGGAGACCCAGTACTTC. Residues: CASSLTGTGETQYF.

This clone was seen only once. One end of the junction does not line up with germline, which may come from a read error. The rearrangement links TRBV19 to TRBJ2-7; 11 nucleotides match TRBD2. Germline V gives CDR1 LNHDA, CDR2 SQIVND (reference sequence). This CDR3 has 15 amino acids. CDR3 DNA sequence: TGTGCCAGTAGCATAGCGGGAGGGCCGGGTTACGAGCAGTACTTC. Its protein is CASSIAGGPGYEQYF.

The chain recombines TRBV6-5 with TRBJ1-2; D perhaps matches TRBD1 (5 bases). There are 14 residues in the CDR3. The germline gives CDR1 MNHEY, CDR2 SVGAGI. The V and J ends lost 2 bases and 3 bases respectively, with 10 bases between them. The CDR3 loop reads CASSYRGSYYGYTF. For the CDR3, the DNA is TGTGCCAGCAGTTACAGGGGAAGCTACTATGGCTACACCTTC.

The V gene is TRBV29-1, the J gene TRBJ1-1; D is undetermined. Germline CDR1 and CDR2: SQVTM and ANQGSEA. The V end lost 4 bases, the J end lost 5 bases, and 8 bases lay between the germline ends. The CDR3 loop spans 11 amino acids. Here the CDR3 DNA reads TGCAGCGTTGCAGAGAGGACTGAAGCTTTCTTT. Translation: CSVAERTEAFF.

The CDR3 here is CASSVRGSGELFF. Here the CDR3 DNA reads TGTGCCAGCAGCGTAAGGGGAAGCGGGGAGCTGTTTTTT. The chain carries TRBV9 and TRBJ2-2, with D possibly being TRBD1 (5 bases). Trimming pared 1 base from V and 7 bases from J, leaving 8 bases between. The length of the CDR3 is 13 residues. Germline CDR1 SGDLS, CDR2 YYNGEE.

J is TRBJ2-7 and V is TRBV7-2; a possible D gene is TRBD1 (6 bases). V shed 1 base and J shed 0 bases, with 10 bases lying between them. Looked up from germline, CDR1 is SGHTA and CDR2 is FQGNSA. The CDR3 spans 15 residues. The DNA of the CDR3 is TGTGCCAGCAGCTTAGATTGGGGGCCCTCCTACGAGCAGTACTTC. Translated, it gives CASSLDWGPSYEQYF. The complete variable domain, with remaining parts taken from reference TRBV7-2 and TRBJ2-7, reads GAGVSQSPSNKVTEKGKDVELRCDPISGHTALYWYRQSLGQGLEFLIYFQGNSAPDKSGLPSDRFSAERTGGSVSTLTIQRTQQEDSAVYLCASSLDWGPSYEQYFGPGTRLTVT.

V and J are TRBV7-9 and TRBJ2-7; 7 bases are a match to TRBD1. Germline loops: CDR1 SEHNR, CDR2 FQNEAQ (reference sequence). This CDR3 has 14 amino acids. The V and J ends lost 11 bases and 0 bases, in that order; junction bases with no gene match: 10. CDR3 residues: CASEEQGNSYEQYF. CDR3 in DNA: TGTGCCTCCGAAGAACAGGGGAACTCCTACGAGCAGTACTTC. The entire variable domain, with the rest obtained from reference TRBV7-9 and TRBJ2-7, is as follows: DTGVSQNPRHKITKRGQNVTFRCDPISEHNRLYWYRQTLGQGPEFLTYFQNEAQLEKSRLLSDRFSAERPKGSFSTLEIQRTEQGDSAMYLCASEEQGNSYEQYFGPGTRLTVT.

In DNA form, the CDR3 reads TGTGCCAGCACCGAGGGAAATCAGCCCCAGCATTTT. Translating gives CASTEGNQPQHF. This sequence joins TRBV28 and TRBJ1-5; D not resolved. In germline, CDR1 is MDHEN, CDR2 SYDVKM. V was cut by 7 bases and J by 4 bases, with 8 bases left in between. The CDR3 consists of 12 residues.

This clone has only one observation. The chain uses TRBV6-5 and TRBJ2-3; unclear D gene. From germline, CDR1 is MNHEY and CDR2 SVGAGI. Trimming took 3 bases from V and 1 from J, leaving 8 bases between them. CDR3 length: 14 amino acids. The CDR3 nucleotides are TGTGCCAGCAGTTATTTGCCAGGCACAGATACGCAGTATTTT. Translation: CASSYLPGTDTQYF.

J is TRBJ2-7 and V is TRBV11-3; 12 bases match TRBD2. Germline V gene sequence: CDR1 SGHNT, CDR2 YENEEA. The V segment lost 4 bases and the J segment 6 bases; nucleotides outside the gene matches: 7. This CDR3 spans 15 amino acids. The CDR3 nucleotides are TGTGCCAGCAGCTCCCGGACTAGCGGGGCCCCCGAGCAGTACTTC. Translation gives CASSSRTSGAPEQYF.

A single count supports this clone. This chain links TRBV10-2 with TRBJ2-7, with 7 nucleotides matching TRBD1. The CDR3 is made up of 12 amino acids. Looked up from germline, CDR1 is WSHSY and CDR2 is SAAADI. Losses at the gene ends were 5 bases for V and 4 bases for J; bases not matched to a gene: 2. CDR3 residues: CASSWDSYEQYF. CDR3 sequence (DNA): TGCGCCAGCAGTTGGGACAGTTACGAGCAGTACTTC.

This clone was counted only a few times. Other DNA sequences of this sample code for an identical CDR3. The chain combines TRBV18 with TRBJ2-7; possible D gene TRBD2, 5 bases. CDR3 length equals 13 residues. Germline V gene lookup returns CDR1 KGHSH and CDR2 LQKENI. With 0 bases removed from V and 4 bases from J, the gap between germline ends came to 7 bases. CDR3 sequence reads: CASSPPPGYEQYF. The CDR3, as DNA: TGTGCCAGCTCACCACCGCCGGGATACGAGCAGTACTTC.

The CDR3 sequence: CATLAYSYNEQFF. The CDR3 DNA sequence: TGTGCCACACTAGCGTACTCCTACAATGAGCAGTTCTTC. The rearrangement uses TRBV2 and TRBJ2-1; 7 bases align to TRBD2. Trimming removed 10 bases from V and 0 bases from J; junction bases left unmatched: 3. Germline V CDR1 and CDR2: SNHLY, FYNNEI. The CDR3 is 13 residues long.

J is TRBJ2-7 and V is TRBV5-1; D gene ambiguous. From germline, CDR1 is SGHRS and CDR2 YFSETQ. CDR3 size: 12 residues. The V gene lost 2 bases and the J gene lost 1 base, with 4 bases spanning the gap. The CDR3: CASSLSSYEQYF. DNA for the CDR3: TGCGCCAGCAGCTTATCGTCCTACGAGCAGTACTTC.

This clone was detected a few times. The chain couples TRBV2 to TRBJ1-5, with D perhaps TRBD1 (6 bases). The CDR3 totals 18 residues. The germline V gene has CDR1 SNHLY and CDR2 FYNNEI. V lost 10 bases and J 7 bases, leaving 32 bases between the germline ends. CDR3 amino acids: CANPRGAESGAGKQPQHF. In DNA form, the CDR3 reads TGTGCCAACCCCCGGGGGGCCGAGTCCGGGGCGGGGAAGCAGCCCCAGCATTTT.

The chain has TRBV19 and TRBJ2-4; 11 bases map to TRBD2. This CDR3 has 15 amino acids. Germline CDR1 reads LNHDA; CDR2 reads SQIVND (reference sequence). V shed 3 bases and J 6 bases; nucleotides not matched to a gene: 4. CDR3 sequence: CASSITSGRLNIQYF. Here the CDR3 DNA reads TGTGCCAGTAGTATTACTAGCGGGAGACTAAACATTCAGTACTTC.

The chain recombines TRBV23-1 with TRBJ1-4, with TRBD1 matching 10 bases. TRBV23-1 is flagged as an ORF with uncertain function. V lost 2 bases, J lost 2 bases, and 8 bases stayed unmatched. The CDR3 consists of 18 residues. The CDR3 nucleotides are TGCGCCAGCAGTCAAGGCGGGGACAGGGGAGCGACTAATGAAAAACTGTTTTTT. Residues: CASSQGGDRGATNEKLFF.

The chain has TRBV27 and TRBJ2-5, with D possibly being TRBD1 (6 bases). CDR1 is MNHEY and CDR2 is SMNVEV in the germline V gene (reference sequence). CDR3 length: 14 residues. V was cut by 3 bases and J by 4 bases, with 12 bases left in between. As DNA, the CDR3 is TGTGCCAGCAGTTTGCAGGGGAGATCAGAGACCCAGTACTTC. This sequence encodes CASSLQGRSETQYF.

The chain recombines TRBV28 with TRBJ2-3; no reliable D call. The CDR3 is 10 residues long. CDR1 MDHEN and CDR2 SYDVKM come from the germline V gene. V shed 9 bases and J shed 6 bases, with 7 bases lying between them. The CDR3 bases are TGTGCCAGTAAACAGGATACGCAGTATTTT. Its translation: CASKQDTQYF.

This sequence joins TRBV7-2 and TRBJ2-3, with 9 bases lining up with TRBD2. Germline values: CDR1 SGHTA, CDR2 FQGNSA. The CDR3 extends over 15 amino acids. J was trimmed by 0 bases and V by 3 bases; bases with no gene match: 1. Written as DNA, the CDR3 is TGTGCCAGCAGCTTTACTAGCGGGAGCACAGATACGCAGTATTTT. Residues: CASSFTSGSTDTQYF.

The chain joins TRBV19 to TRBJ2-6; D is possibly TRBD1 (5 bases). This CDR3 has 16 amino acids. Germline CDR1 and CDR2: LNHDA and SQIVND (reference sequence). V lost 5 bases and J lost 0, with 11 bases in between. The chain's CDR3 is CASSRLQGSGANVLTF. CDR3 nucleotides: TGTGCCAGTAGTCGCCTCCAGGGCTCTGGGGCCAACGTCCTGACTTTC. Full variable domain (missing parts from reference TRBV19 and TRBJ2-6): DGGITQSPKYLFRKEGQNVTLSCEQNLNHDAMYWYRQDPGQGLRLIYYSQIVNDFQKGDIAEGYSVSREKKESFPLTVTSAQKNPTAFYLCASSRLQGSGANVLTFGAGSRLTVL.

The sample holds one count of this clone. The gene calls are TRBV6-5 and TRBJ1-2, with TRBD1 as a possible D gene (5 bases). CDR3 length equals 12 residues. CDR1 and CDR2 (germline): MNHEY, SVGAGI. V dropped 4 bases and J dropped 8 bases, with 11 bases sitting between them. CDR3 protein: CASSLRGGGYTF. CDR3 sequence (DNA): TGTGCCAGCAGTTTAAGGGGAGGAGGCTACACCTTC.